The clone carrying this T cell receptor (beta chain) was found many times. The antigen remains undetermined. Germline V gene data show CDR1 as SQVTM and CDR2 as ANQGSEA. The V end was cut by 6 bases, the J end by 6 bases, with 14 bases between. This CDR3 comprises 12 residues. The sample is drawn from a study of T cells after yellow fever vaccination. Study details: Where fractions had low cell numbers, libraries were prepared from them with the SMART-Seq v4 Ultra Low Input RNA kit. Study conclusions and caveats: The booster saw the reappearance of most primary-vaccination clones (around 95% CD4, almost 90% CD8). FACS-sorted repertoires might harbor abundant contaminating clonotypes from the bulk population.

TCRdb passed the 5' RACE reads through MiXCR, listing each CDR3 protein once. Of about 400,000 distinct CDR3 sequences in the sample, roughly 6.2% were seen once. The clonotype comes from a man between 25 and 39 years old who received the YFV17D yellow fever vaccine. This chain connects TRBV29-1 to TRBJ1-1; possibly TRBD1 for D (5 bases). This sample comprised PBMCs, obtained 5 days after the yellow fever booster vaccination. The CDR3 sequence: CSVGSGSPEAFF. CDR3 in DNA: TGCAGCGTCGGATCAGGGAGTCCTGAAGCTTTCTTT. Variable domain in full (rest from reference TRBV29-1 and TRBJ1-1): SAVISQKPSRDICQRGTSLTIQCQVDSQVTMMFWYRQQPGQSLTLIATANQGSEATYESGFVIDKFPISRPNLTFSTLTVSNMSPEDSSIYLCSVGSGSPEAFFGQGTRLTVV.